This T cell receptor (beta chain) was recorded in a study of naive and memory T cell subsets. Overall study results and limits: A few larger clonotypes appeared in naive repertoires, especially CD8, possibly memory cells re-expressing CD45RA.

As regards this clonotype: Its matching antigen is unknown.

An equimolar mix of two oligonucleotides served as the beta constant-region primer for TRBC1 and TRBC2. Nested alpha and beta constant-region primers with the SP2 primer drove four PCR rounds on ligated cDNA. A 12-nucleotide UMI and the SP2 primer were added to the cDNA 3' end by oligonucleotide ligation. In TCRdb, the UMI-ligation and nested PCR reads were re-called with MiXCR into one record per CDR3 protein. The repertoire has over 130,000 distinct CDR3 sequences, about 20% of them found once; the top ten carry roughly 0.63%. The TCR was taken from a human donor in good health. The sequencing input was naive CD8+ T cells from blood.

The CDR3 nucleotides are TGTGCCAGCAGCTTAGAGCGGGATCTCTACAATGAGCAGTTCTTC. It encodes CASSLERDLYNEQFF. The chain links TRBV7-9 to TRBJ2-1; 7 bases are shared with TRBD2. Germline-derived CDR1 and CDR2 are SEHNR and FQNEAQ (reference sequence). The ends lost 1 base at V and 3 bases at J; junction bases unmatched: 3. This CDR3 is built from 15 residues.